This TCR beta chain was identified in a study of blood T cells in healthy people across ages. This clonotype showed up just a few times. Using a J-beta primer mix together with a sample-barcoded 5' primer, a second PCR was run for about 6 to 11 cycles. Via MiXCR, TCRdb re-called the 5' RACE reads, giving one row per CDR3 protein. The data contain 730,000 or so distinct CDR3 sequences, roughly 41% of them seen just once; the ten biggest clones take up 20% to 25%. Sequencing used blood. The TCR was taken from a woman aged 55-69 years in good health.

This chain's CDR3 is CSVGGVAGGVETQYF. For the CDR3, the DNA is TGCAGCGTTGGGGGGGTGGCAGGGGGCGTGGAGACCCAGTACTTC. V is TRBV29-1 and J is TRBJ2-5; the match to TRBD1 covers 8 bases. The CDR3 spans 15 residues. V lost 4 bases, J lost 5 bases, and 12 bases stayed unmatched. The V gene's germline CDR1 is SQVTM and CDR2 ANQGSEA. Full variable domain (remainder filled in from reference TRBV29-1 and TRBJ2-5): SAVISQKPSRDICQRGTSLTIQCQVDSQVTMMFWYRQQPGQSLTLIATANQGSEATYESGFVIDKFPISRPNLTFSTLTVSNMSPEDSSIYLCSVGGVAGGVETQYFGPGTRLLVL.